This TCR beta chain was obtained from a study of blood T cell repertoires in COVID-19. For the study at large: The United States, Italy and Spain were the sources of the acute and convalescent COVID-19 samples.

V lost 1 base to trimming and J lost 1 base, with 11 bases between them. The CDR3 consists of 15 residues. Germline V gene sequence: CDR1 MGHRA, CDR2 YSYEKL. Produced via immunoSEQ multiplex PCR; TCRdb's table is partial and in-frame only. The sample lists over 250,000 clones; 85% were seen once. This clonotype was obtained from a man over 45 with active or convalescent COVID-19. This chain links TRBV4-1 with TRBJ2-7; possibly TRBD2 for D (5 bases). Material for sequencing was peripheral blood. CDR3 DNA: TGCGCCAGCAGCCAAGTGAGTAGCGAGTCCTACGAGCAGTACTTC. Translating it yields CASSQVSSESYEQYF.